What follows are 29 T cell receptor beta chains derived from one specimen sequenced in a study of cytomegalovirus exposure and HLA in healthy donors. Researchers ran the PCR with 60 Vbeta and 13 Jbeta primers. Sequencing was performed with immunoSEQ multiplex PCR; in TCRdb, only in-frame clones are kept and a portion is missing. The sample table includes 200,000 or so clones. Sequencing used PBMCs. The source is a boy aged 5-17 years in good health and CMV-seronegative.

The gene calls are TRBV5-8 and TRBJ1-2; D ambiguous. The V end lost 5 bases, the J end lost 3 bases, and 20 bases lay between the germline ends. Germline CDR1 and CDR2: SGHTS and YDEGEE. The CDR3 is 16 residues long. CDR3 nucleotide sequence: TGTGCCAGCAGTTCCTTGGGCTCCCTGAGGGACTATGGCTACACCTTC. Translated: CASSSLGSLRDYGYTF.

V usage is TRBV21-1 and J usage is TRBJ1-5. TRBV21-1 counts as a pseudogene. This CDR3 region has 19 residues. CDR3 in amino acids: CASSKVREESRGTDQPQHF. In nucleotides, the CDR3 is TGTGCCAGCAGCAAAGTGAGAGAAGAGAGCCGGGGGACGGATCAGCCCCAGCATTTT.

The chain uses TRBV2 and TRBJ2-5; TRBD2 matches 7 bases. Germline-derived CDR1 and CDR2 are SNHLY and FYNNEI. The ends lost 3 bases at V and 5 bases at J; junction bases unmatched: 9. The CDR3 is made up of 15 amino acids. DNA for the CDR3: TGTGCCAGCAGTGATGGGGACTATTCGAGCGAGACCCAGTACTTC. It codes for CASSDGDYSSETQYF.

The chain has TRBV6-1 and TRBJ1-1; the match to TRBD1 covers 8 bases. The CDR3 extends over 15 amino acids. Germline CDR1 reads MNHNS; CDR2 reads SASEGT. J gave up 3 bases and V 2 bases, and 5 bases lay outside the gene matches. CDR3 sequence reads: CASSEWETGDTEAFF. CDR3 nucleotides: TGTGCCAGCAGTGAATGGGAGACAGGGGACACTGAAGCTTTCTTT.

The chain carries TRBV9 and TRBJ1-1; the match to TRBD1 covers 9 bases. J gave up 1 base and V 2 bases, and 3 bases lay outside the gene matches. The CDR3 consists of 15 residues. CDR1 SGDLS and CDR2 YYNGEE come from the germline V gene. In DNA form, the CDR3 reads TGTGCCAGCAGCGTTAGACAGGGGGGGAACACTGAAGCTTTCTTT. Translated, it gives CASSVRQGGNTEAFF.

CDR3: CASSLDLLGGNSYEQYF. In nucleotides, the CDR3 is TGTGCCAGCAGCTTAGATCTCTTGGGAGGAAACTCCTACGAGCAGTACTTC. The chain combines TRBV11-2 with TRBJ2-7, with a weak D call TRBD2 (6 bases). The CDR3 contains 17 residues. The V gene lost 0 bases and the J gene lost 0 bases, with 15 bases spanning the gap. Germline CDR1 SGHAT, CDR2 FQNNGV.

The rearrangement links TRBV19 to TRBJ1-6, with D perhaps TRBD1 (5 bases). V was shortened by 8 bases and J by 8 bases, with 25 bases between the two germline ends. Germline CDR1 reads LNHDA; CDR2 reads SQIVND (reference sequence). This CDR3 region has 17 residues. The CDR3 here is CASSALRDSKGYSPLHF. Here the CDR3 DNA reads TGTGCCAGTTCGGCGTTGAGGGACTCTAAAGGGTATTCACCCCTCCACTTT.

The chain carries TRBV6-5 and TRBJ2-2; 8 bases are a match to TRBD1. Looked up from germline, CDR1 is MNHEY and CDR2 is SVGAGI. The CDR3 runs to 14 residues. V shed 6 bases, J shed 5 bases, and the junction held 5 bases outside the gene matches. CDR3: CASSWTGRTGELFF. CDR3 in DNA: TGTGCCAGCAGCTGGACAGGGAGGACCGGGGAGCTGTTTTTT.

The chain links TRBV7-8 to TRBJ1-2, with no clear D. The V gene's germline CDR1 is SGHVS and CDR2 FQNEAQ. V was trimmed by 2 bases and J by 0 bases, leaving 13 bases between them. The length of the CDR3 is 16 residues. This CDR3 reads CASSLTSRSPNYGYTF. The CDR3 DNA sequence: TGTGCCAGCAGCTTAACCTCCCGGAGTCCTAACTATGGCTACACCTTC.

This sequence joins TRBV5-1 and TRBJ1-1, with a possible D match to TRBD1 (6 bases). This CDR3 comprises 16 residues. Germline lookup yields CDR1 SGHRS and CDR2 YFSETQ. V dropped 5 bases and J dropped 5 bases, with 22 bases sitting between them. The CDR3, as DNA: TGCGCCAGCAGAGCTGTAGAGCGGGGGCTCGGGACTGAAGCTTTCTTT. Protein: CASRAVERGLGTEAFF.

Regarding this clone: This CDR3 fails to terminate in the conserved phenylalanine or tryptophan, so it likely reflects a read error. The chain recombines TRBV14 with TRBJ1-6; no definite D call. The V gene lost 4 bases and the J gene lost 0 bases, with 4 bases spanning the gap. CDR1 and CDR2 (germline): SGHDN, FVKESK. CDR3 length: 14 amino acids. The CDR3 spells CASSLNSYNSPLHL. For the CDR3, the DNA is TGTGCCAGCAGCCTGAACTCCTATAATTCACCCCTCCACCTT.

The chain has TRBV4-1 and TRBJ2-7, with TRBD2 matching over 9 bases. The germline CDR1 and CDR2 sequences are MGHRA and YSYEKL. The CDR3 extends over 15 amino acids. V was clipped by 5 bases and J by 3 bases; unmatched bases: 8. This CDR3 reads CASSLSSSGDYEQYF. For the CDR3, the DNA is TGCGCCAGCAGCTTGAGCTCTAGCGGGGACTACGAGCAGTACTTC.

The J gene is TRBJ2-5, the V gene TRBV6-5; 7 nucleotides align to TRBD1. The J call is doubtful: the DNA matches TRBJ2-7 better. This CDR3 has 15 residues. The V gene's germline CDR1 is MNHEY and CDR2 SVGAGI. As DNA, the CDR3 is TGTGCCAGCAGTTACTCGGGGACAGCACCCTACGAGCAGTACTTC. It yields the protein CASSYSGTAPYEQYF.

The chain joins TRBV7-3 to TRBJ2-2; the D is unclear. The CDR3 is made up of 15 amino acids. The V and J ends lost 2 bases and 3 bases respectively, with 10 bases between them. Germline CDR1 SGHTA, CDR2 FQGTGA. The CDR3 protein is CASSLAGSDTGELFF. The CDR3 DNA is TGTGCCAGCAGCTTAGCCGGTTCGGACACCGGGGAGCTGTTTTTT.

The V gene is TRBV7-9, the J gene TRBJ1-6; a weak D match, TRBD1 (5 bases). Germline assignment: CDR1 SEHNR and CDR2 FQNEAQ (reference sequence). The CDR3 totals 15 residues. Trimming stripped 1 base from V and 10 bases from J, with 14 bases between. CDR3 bases: TGTGCCAGCAGCTTAGAGGCAGGGTTGTACTCACCCCTCCACTTT. Translating it yields CASSLEAGLYSPLHF. Full variable domain (rest looked up from reference TRBV7-9 and TRBJ1-6): DTGVSQNPRHKITKRGQNVTFRCDPISEHNRLYWYRQTLGQGPEFLTYFQNEAQLEKSRLLSDRFSAERPKGSFSTLEIQRTEQGDSAMYLCASSLEAGLYSPLHFGNGTRLTVT.

The chain combines TRBV7-6 with TRBJ2-2; D possibly corresponds to TRBD2 (5 bases). The ends were cut back, 5 bases at V and 7 bases at J, with 11 bases in the middle. Germline V lookup: CDR1 SGHVS, CDR2 FNYEAQ. CDR3 size: 13 residues. CDR3 DNA sequence: TGTGCCAGCAGCCTCAAACGGGGCGGGGAGCTGTTTTTT. It translates to CASSLKRGGELFF.

This sequence joins TRBV7-3 and TRBJ2-7, with 10 bases identical to TRBD1. This CDR3 is 15 amino acids long. Germline V lookup: CDR1 SGHTA, CDR2 FQGTGA. Trimming cost V 2 bases and J 2 bases; bases outside gene matches: 3. CDR3 loop: CASSLGGTGAYEQYF. In DNA form, the CDR3 reads TGTGCCAGCAGCTTAGGCGGGACAGGGGCCTACGAGCAGTACTTC. The variable domain in full, completed from reference TRBV7-3 and TRBJ2-7, reads GAGVSQTPSNKVTEKGKYVELRCDPISGHTALYWYRQSLGQGPEFLIYFQGTGAADDSGLPNDRFFAVRPEGSVSTLKIQRTERGDSAVYLCASSLGGTGAYEQYFGPGTRLTVT.

This chain connects TRBV5-4 to TRBJ2-7; 7 bases line up with TRBD1. Germline values: CDR1 SGHNT, CDR2 YYREEE (reference sequence). J gave up 5 bases and V 2 bases, and 4 bases lay outside the gene matches. This CDR3 region has 13 residues. The DNA of the CDR3 is TGTGCCAGCAGCTTCGGACAGGCTGACGAGCAGTACTTC. This sequence encodes CASSFGQADEQYF.

The rearrangement joins TRBV14 to TRBJ1-2; D gene ambiguous. The germline CDR1 and CDR2 sequences are SGHDN and FVKESK. Deletions cut 3 bases from V and 4 bases from J, with 12 bases between. CDR3 length: 14 residues. The CDR3 reads CASSQRDGLYGYTF. As DNA, the CDR3 is TGTGCCAGCAGCCAGAGGGATGGTCTCTATGGCTACACCTTC.

J is TRBJ2-1 and V is TRBV6-1; 7 positions agree with TRBD2. This CDR3 has 13 residues. J lost 10 bases, V lost 3 bases, and 6 bases had no gene match. Per germline, CDR1 MNHNS and CDR2 SASEGT. Here the CDR3 DNA reads TGTGCCAGCAGTGATTGGGGGGGTGGCGAGCAGTTCTTC. Amino acids: CASSDWGGGEQFF.

The chain is built from TRBV7-9 and TRBJ2-2; possibly TRBD1 for D (6 bases). There are 15 residues in the CDR3. From germline, CDR1 is SEHNR and CDR2 FQNEAQ (reference sequence). V was pared by 8 bases and J by 0 bases, with 13 bases between. The CDR3 spells CASGPGHANTGELFF. The CDR3, as DNA: TGTGCCAGCGGCCCGGGACACGCGAACACCGGGGAGCTGTTTTTT.

V and J are TRBV5-6 and TRBJ2-5; 9 nucleotides align to TRBD2. The CDR3 runs 15 residues. Germline-derived CDR1 and CDR2 are SGHDT and YYEEEE. V shed 3 bases and J 5 bases; nucleotides not matched to a gene: 8. CDR3 in DNA: TGTGCCAGCAGCTATTCCGGGACTAGCCGGGAGACCCAGTACTTC. Its translation is CASSYSGTSRETQYF.

This rearrangement joins TRBV10-1 to TRBJ2-7, with 8 bases fitting TRBD1. The CDR3 consists of 15 residues. V shed 3 bases, J shed 5 bases, and the junction held 9 bases outside the gene matches. The germline V gene has CDR1 WNHNN and CDR2 SYGVQD (reference sequence). The CDR3 is CASSDHGQGTHEQYF. The CDR3 nucleotides are TGCGCCAGCAGTGATCACGGACAGGGTACCCACGAGCAGTACTTC.

The J gene is TRBJ2-3, the V gene TRBV5-1, with 8 bases aligning to TRBD2. Losses at the gene ends were 2 bases for V and 4 bases for J; bases not matched to a gene: 9. The CDR3 loop spans 16 amino acids. Germline values: CDR1 SGHRS, CDR2 YFSETQ. CDR3 loop: CASSFPIGGAPDTQYF. The CDR3 DNA follows: TGCGCCAGCAGCTTTCCTATCGGGGGGGCCCCAGATACGCAGTATTTT.

The V call is TRBV6-1, the J call TRBJ2-1; D gene ambiguous. This CDR3 region has 11 residues. The germline gives CDR1 MNHNS, CDR2 SASEGT. Trimming removed 1 base at V and 11 bases at J, with 6 bases between. The CDR3 loop reads CASSEVLQQFF. In DNA form, the CDR3 reads TGTGCCAGCAGTGAAGTCCTTCAGCAGTTCTTC.

The V and J genes are TRBV25-1 and TRBJ2-3, with 8 bases lining up with TRBD1. Per germline, CDR1 MGHDK and CDR2 SYGVNS. The CDR3 covers 16 residues. V lost 1 base, J lost 2 bases, and 5 bases stayed unmatched. The CDR3 reads CASSEFTGGFTDTQYF. As DNA, the CDR3 is TGTGCCAGCAGTGAATTTACAGGGGGTTTCACAGATACGCAGTATTTT.

V and J are TRBV9 and TRBJ2-3, with D hard to call. V gave up 0 bases and J gave up 10 bases, with 42 bases separating them. The germline V gene has CDR1 SGDLS and CDR2 YYNGEE. This CDR3 comprises 23 residues. The CDR3 DNA follows: TGTGCCAGCAGCGTAGACCCAGGTTCGTCCTTGACCGCCCGGAAAGGCACACACCGCCCGCAGTATTTT. It is translated as CASSVDPGSSLTARKGTHRPQYF. Combining the CDR3 with reference TRBV9 and TRBJ2-3 gives the whole variable domain DSGVTQTPKHLITATGQRVTLRCSPRSGDLSVYWYQQSLDQGLQFLIQYYNGEERAKGNILERFSAQQFPDLHSELNLSSLELGDSALYFCASSVDPGSSLTARKGTHRPQYFGPGTRLTVL.

This chain connects TRBV7-6 to TRBJ2-7; 7 bases line up with TRBD1. The CDR3 loop spans 16 amino acids. Germline-derived CDR1 and CDR2 are SGHVS and FNYEAQ. Trimming removed 3 bases from V and 6 bases from J; junction bases left unmatched: 14. The CDR3 loop is CASSLGTDTPNGEQYF. The CDR3 DNA reads as TGTGCCAGCAGCTTGGGGACAGACACCCCAAACGGCGAGCAGTACTTC. The full variable domain, with the rest looked up from reference TRBV7-6 and TRBJ2-7, is GAGVSQSPRYKVTKRGQDVALRCDPISGHVSLYWYRQALGQGPEFLTYFNYEAQQDKSGLPNDRFSAERPEGSISTLTIQRTEQRDSAMYRCASSLGTDTPNGEQYFGPGTRLTVT.

CDR3 in DNA: TGTGCCAGCAGCTTAGCGCAGGGCGGAAACACCATATATTTT. This codes for CASSLAQGGNTIYF. The chain employs TRBV7-8 and TRBJ1-3, with a weak D call TRBD1 (5 bases). The CDR3 has 14 amino acids. Germline lookup yields CDR1 SGHVS and CDR2 FQNEAQ. V lost 0 bases, J lost 4 bases, and 7 bases lay in between.